What follows are 27 T cell receptor beta chains derived from one specimen sequenced in a study of PD-1 blockade in classical Hodgkin lymphoma (TCRdb year 2020). To prepare the library, the immunoSEQ multiplex PCR assay was applied. TCRdb carries this immuneACCESS record with in-frame sequences only. Its versions omit some clonotypes, under half of them owing to an unresolved V gene in the studies checked, with the rest unexplained. The sample has around 60,000 clones on record, 87% of them singletons. Together, the top ten hold around 8.1% of the sample. The sample's time point label, decoded: cycle 4 day 1 (C4D1), after 6 weeks of nivolumab. Relapse after autologous stem cell transplantation had occurred in all trial patients, and cohorts A, B and C were distinguished by prior brentuximab vedotin exposure. Specimen: peripheral blood mononuclear cells (PBMCs), collected before the fourth cycle of nivolumab. These receptors were taken from a human donor with classical Hodgkin lymphoma.

V is TRBV11-2 and J is TRBJ1-6, with 7 bases aligning to TRBD1. J gave up 7 bases and V 5 bases, and 11 bases lay outside the gene matches. The germline gives CDR1 SGHAT, CDR2 FQNNGV. The CDR3 extends over 16 amino acids. CDR3: CASSPQFGTENSPLHF. DNA for the CDR3: TGTGCCAGCAGCCCACAGTTCGGGACAGAGAATTCACCCCTCCACTTT.

The chain combines TRBV6-5 with TRBJ1-1, with D unclear. The CDR3 sequence is 15 residues long. CDR1 and CDR2 (germline): MNHEY, SVGAGI. V was cut by 1 base and J by 4 bases, with 13 bases left in between. For the CDR3, the DNA is TGTGCCAGCAGTTACTTGGCAGGCCCTTCCACTGAAGCTTTCTTT. It specifies CASSYLAGPSTEAFF.

The chain employs TRBV6-6 and TRBJ2-1; D possibly matches TRBD1 or TRBD2 (7 bases each). Deletions cut 9 bases from V and 5 bases from J, with 17 bases between. The CDR3 runs to 14 residues. CDR1 MNHNY and CDR2 SVGAGI come from the germline V gene (reference sequence). DNA for the CDR3: TGTGCCAGTTGTCAGGGGGGGGCAAACAATGAGCAGTTCTTC. This encodes CASCQGGANNEQFF.

The chain couples TRBV30 to TRBJ1-2, with a possible D match to TRBD1 (6 bases). This CDR3 comprises 16 residues. V shed 4 bases and J shed 4 bases, with 22 bases lying between them. Germline V gene sequence: CDR1 GTSNPN, CDR2 SVGIG (reference sequence). Here the CDR3 reads CAWTDSSSGSTYGYTF. CDR3 DNA: TGTGCCTGGACGGACAGTTCTTCTGGTTCAACCTATGGCTACACCTTC.

V gene TRBV5-1 combines with J gene TRBJ1-6; the match to TRBD1 covers 9 bases. Germline V gene data show CDR1 as SGHRS and CDR2 as YFSETQ. Germline trimming cut 4 bases from V and 7 bases from J; bases unmatched to any gene: 0. The CDR3 length is 13 residues. CDR3 residues: CASSGTGNSPLHF. The DNA of the CDR3 is TGCGCCAGCAGCGGGACAGGGAATTCACCCCTCCACTTT.

The chain couples TRBV6-6 to TRBJ1-2, with D tentatively TRBD1 (5 bases). Trimming took 6 bases from V and 7 from J, leaving 21 bases between them. This CDR3 comprises 15 residues. From germline, CDR1 is MNHNY and CDR2 SVGAGI (reference sequence). The CDR3 nucleotides read TGTGCCAGCAGCTACGGGATTGAGACAGAAGCTGGCTACACCTTC. Protein: CASSYGIETEAGYTF.

The chain combines TRBV19 with TRBJ2-7; a possible D gene is TRBD1 (5 bases). The CDR3 covers 13 residues. CDR1 is LNHDA, CDR2 SQIVND, per germline (reference sequence). V was clipped by 6 bases and J by 4 bases, with 13 bases between them. The CDR3 nucleotides read TGTGCCAGTAGCACCGGACAAAAATACGAGCAGTACTTC. It specifies CASSTGQKYEQYF. The full variable domain, its missing parts supplied by reference TRBV19 and TRBJ2-7, is DGGITQSPKYLFRKEGQNVTLSCEQNLNHDAMYWYRQDPGQGLRLIYYSQIVNDFQKGDIAEGYSVSREKKESFPLTVTSAQKNPTAFYLCASSTGQKYEQYFGPGTRLTVT.

The V gene is TRBV6-5, the J gene TRBJ2-3, with TRBD1 matching over 7 bases. This CDR3 contains 13 residues. The V segment lost 6 bases and the J segment 3 bases; nucleotides outside the gene matches: 3. Germline V gene data show CDR1 as MNHEY and CDR2 as SVGAGI. The CDR3: CASRDRWTDTQYF. CDR3 DNA: TGTGCCAGCAGGGACAGGTGGACAGATACGCAGTATTTT.

This chain joins TRBV28 and TRBJ2-7; D gene uncertain. V was shortened by 5 bases and J by 2 bases, with 7 bases between the two germline ends. The CDR3 has 12 residues. The germline V gene has CDR1 MDHEN and CDR2 SYDVKM. The CDR3 loop reads CASSPEAYEQYF. CDR3 DNA: TGTGCCAGCAGTCCCGAAGCCTACGAGCAGTACTTC.

The CDR3 loop is CASSPNTGGYGYTF. As DNA, the CDR3 is TGTGCCAGCAGCCCTAATACAGGGGGTTATGGCTACACCTTC. The J gene is TRBJ1-2, the V gene TRBV7-9, with 8 bases fitting TRBD1. This CDR3 region has 14 residues. CDR1 SEHNR and CDR2 FQNEAQ come from the germline V gene (reference sequence). Trimming cost V 5 bases and J 5 bases; bases outside gene matches: 7.

This clone was recorded once. This chain links TRBV13 with TRBJ1-1; D is unclear. CDR1 is PRHDT, CDR2 FYEKMQ, per germline (reference sequence). The CDR3 length is 11 residues. The ends were cut back, 6 bases at V and 1 base at J, with 3 bases in the middle. CDR3 sequence: CASSTNTEAFF. The CDR3 DNA reads TGTGCCAGCAGTACGAACACTGAAGCTTTCTTT.

This chain links TRBV5-6 with TRBJ2-7; D gene unclear. Trimming stripped 0 bases from V and 3 bases from J, with 7 bases between. This CDR3 has 13 amino acids. From germline, CDR1 is SGHDT and CDR2 YYEEEE. This chain's CDR3 is CASSLVFFYEQYF. CDR3 bases: TGTGCCAGCAGCTTGGTATTTTTCTACGAGCAGTACTTC.

This sequence joins TRBV9 and TRBJ2-3; either TRBD1 or TRBD2 may supply D (5 bases each). Trimming removed 0 bases at V and 2 bases at J, with 10 bases between. CDR1 is SGDLS and CDR2 is YYNGEE in the germline V gene. This CDR3 is built from 15 residues. The CDR3 sequence is CASSVGGPSTDTQYF. Here the CDR3 DNA reads TGTGCCAGCAGCGTAGGGGGACCATCCACAGATACGCAGTATTTT.

In DNA, the CDR3 is TGTGCCAGCAGCCCTCGGGGGGGGTCCTACGAGCAGTACTTC. Residues: CASSPRGGSYEQYF. The chain links TRBV7-2 to TRBJ2-7, with TRBD2 matching 8 bases. Germline V gene data show CDR1 as SGHTA and CDR2 as FQGNSA. This CDR3 has 14 residues. The V gene end was trimmed by 5 bases and the J gene end by 1 base; junction bases not matched to a gene: 4.

The chain joins TRBV19 to TRBJ2-2; unclear D gene. CDR3 size: 14 residues. The V end was cut by 7 bases, the J end by 2 bases, with 11 bases between. The germline V gene encodes CDR1 LNHDA and CDR2 SQIVND (reference sequence). CDR3 protein: CASKVGGNTGELFF. The CDR3 DNA follows: TGTGCCAGTAAAGTTGGCGGAAACACCGGGGAGCTGTTTTTT.

This chain links TRBV19 with TRBJ2-1; D is possibly TRBD1 (5 bases). V lost 3 bases and J lost 7, with 7 bases in between. Germline lookup yields CDR1 LNHDA and CDR2 SQIVND (reference sequence). This CDR3 region has 12 residues. The CDR3 DNA reads as TGTGCCAGTAGTATGTCAGGGAATGAGCAGTTCTTC. The encoded protein is CASSMSGNEQFF.

In this sample, this clone turned up once. The rearrangement joins TRBV14 to TRBJ2-6, with D possibly being TRBD1 (6 bases). Trimming pared 6 bases from V and 0 bases from J, leaving 6 bases between. The CDR3 loop spans 14 amino acids. Per the germline V gene, CDR1 is SGHDN and CDR2 is FVKESK. CDR3 nucleotide sequence: TGTGCCAGCAGGGACAGCTCTGGGGCCAACGTCCTGACTTTC. It translates to CASRDSSGANVLTF.

The chain is built from TRBV5-1 and TRBJ1-1; D uncertain. The V gene's germline CDR1 is SGHRS and CDR2 YFSETQ. The ends were cut back, 6 bases at V and 0 bases at J, with 9 bases in the middle. The CDR3 contains 13 residues. The CDR3 DNA follows: TGCGCCAGCACCCCCACAGTGAACACTGAAGCTTTCTTT. Its translation: CASTPTVNTEAFF.

This sequence joins TRBV7-9 and TRBJ1-2; D is possibly TRBD1 (5 bases). This CDR3 spans 14 amino acids. Germline CDR1 reads SEHNR; CDR2 reads FQNEAQ (reference sequence). V lost 2 bases to trimming and J lost 8 bases, with 15 bases between them. For the CDR3, the DNA is TGTGCCAGCAGCTTACAGGGTAGTACGGTGGGCTACACCTTC. Translated: CASSLQGSTVGYTF.

J is TRBJ2-3 and V is TRBV5-1, with D perhaps matching TRBD1 or TRBD2 (5 bases each). The CDR3 consists of 15 residues. Germline CDR1 SGHRS, CDR2 YFSETQ. Trimming shortened V by 0 bases and J by 0 bases, and 8 bases separated the two germline ends. The CDR3 coding sequence is TGCGCCAGCAGCTTGGGGGGGTTGAGCACAGATACGCAGTATTTT. It encodes CASSLGGLSTDTQYF.

The rearrangement joins TRBV6-4 to TRBJ2-3; a weak D match, TRBD2 (6 bases). Germline CDR1 reads MRHNA; CDR2 reads SNTAGT. The CDR3 runs 13 residues. Trimming stripped 2 bases from V and 4 bases from J, with 7 bases between. The DNA of the CDR3 is TGTGCCAGCAGTGACGGGGGGTCAGATACGCAGTATTTT. Translation: CASSDGGSDTQYF.

V and J are TRBV6-5 and TRBJ2-5, with D possibly matching TRBD1 (5 bases). The V gene's germline CDR1 is MNHEY and CDR2 SVGAGI. This CDR3 is 15 amino acids long. V shed 2 bases and J shed 4 bases, with 14 bases lying between them. CDR3 in DNA: TGTGCCAGCAGTTACGTCGACAGCCCGCCAGAGACCCAGTACTTC. Its translation: CASSYVDSPPETQYF.

This chain links TRBV9 with TRBJ2-3, with D hard to call. Germline V gene lookup returns CDR1 SGDLS and CDR2 YYNGEE. V lost 1 base and J 4 bases, leaving 7 bases between the germline ends. The length of the CDR3 is 13 residues. CDR3 DNA: TGTGCCAGCAGCGTACCAGCAGCAGATACGCAGTATTTT. This encodes CASSVPAADTQYF.

The chain links TRBV28 to TRBJ2-3, with D maybe TRBD2 (6 bases). Trimming stripped 1 base from V and 0 bases from J, with 11 bases between. From germline, CDR1 is MDHEN and CDR2 SYDVKM. The CDR3 has 16 residues. CDR3 protein: CASSLLGRGSTDTQYF. In nucleotides, the CDR3 is TGTGCCAGCAGTTTATTGGGCCGGGGGAGCACAGATACGCAGTATTTT.

This sequence joins TRBV5-1 and TRBJ1-1; 7 bases line up with TRBD1. The CDR3 has 16 residues. After removal of 0 bases from V and 0 bases from J, the junction contained 5 bases not matched to a gene. The germline V gene has CDR1 SGHRS and CDR2 YFSETQ. The CDR3 nucleotides read TGCGCCAGCAGCTTGGCTGAGGGGGCTATGAACACTGAAGCTTTCTTT. This gives the protein CASSLAEGAMNTEAFF.

The chain joins TRBV28 to TRBJ1-5, with D possibly TRBD1 on 5 matching bases. V shed 6 bases and J shed 7 bases, with 16 bases lying between them. Germline V gene sequence: CDR1 MDHEN, CDR2 SYDVKM. CDR3 length: 14 residues. The CDR3 spells CASRIAGSAQPQHF. As DNA, the CDR3 is TGTGCCAGCAGAATAGCAGGGTCGGCCCAGCCCCAGCATTTT.

The V gene is TRBV15, the J gene TRBJ2-2, with D perhaps given as TRBD1 or TRBD2 (5 bases each). Trimming pared 5 bases from V and 8 bases from J, leaving 18 bases between. Germline assignment: CDR1 LNHNV and CDR2 YYDKDF (reference sequence). CDR3 length equals 15 residues. CDR3: CATSSLGTERGELFF. The CDR3 DNA follows: TGTGCCACCAGCTCCCTGGGGACGGAGAGGGGGGAGCTGTTTTTT.